Sequencing of this T cell receptor (beta chain) was carried out in a study of shared T cell receptors in the human thymus. Sequencing used immunoSEQ multiplex PCR; TCRdb keeps in-frame clones, though not all of them. The table includes hundreds of thousands of clones, approximately 95% detected once. CDR1 and CDR2 from the germline V gene are SGHRS and YFSETQ. The CDR3 sequence is 13 residues long. Between the trimmed V and J ends, which lost 2 bases and 1 base, there was a span of 7 bases. This clone appeared a single time. This sequence originates from a human donor. The chain has TRBV5-1 and TRBJ2-7, with D perhaps matching TRBD2 (5 bases). Sample: thymocytes. The CDR3 sequence is CASSLLESYEQYF. The CDR3 nucleotides are TGCGCCAGCAGCTTACTAGAATCCTACGAGCAGTACTTC.